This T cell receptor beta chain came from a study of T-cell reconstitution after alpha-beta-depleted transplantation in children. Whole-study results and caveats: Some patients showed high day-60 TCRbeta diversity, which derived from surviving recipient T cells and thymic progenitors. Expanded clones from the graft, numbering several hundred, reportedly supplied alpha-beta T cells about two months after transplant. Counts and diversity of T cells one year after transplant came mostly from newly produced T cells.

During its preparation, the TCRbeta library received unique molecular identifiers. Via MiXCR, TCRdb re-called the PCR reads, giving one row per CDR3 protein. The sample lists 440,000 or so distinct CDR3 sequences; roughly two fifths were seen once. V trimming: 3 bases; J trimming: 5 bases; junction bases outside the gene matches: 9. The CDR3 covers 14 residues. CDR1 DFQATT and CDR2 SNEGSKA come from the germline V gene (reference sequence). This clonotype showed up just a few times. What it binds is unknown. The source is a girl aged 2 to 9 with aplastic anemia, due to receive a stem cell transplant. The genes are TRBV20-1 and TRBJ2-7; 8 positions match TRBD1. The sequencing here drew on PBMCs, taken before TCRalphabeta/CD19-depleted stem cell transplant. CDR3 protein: CSARSGRGLDEQYF. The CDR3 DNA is TGCAGTGCTAGGAGCGGCAGGGGGCTGGACGAGCAGTACTTC.